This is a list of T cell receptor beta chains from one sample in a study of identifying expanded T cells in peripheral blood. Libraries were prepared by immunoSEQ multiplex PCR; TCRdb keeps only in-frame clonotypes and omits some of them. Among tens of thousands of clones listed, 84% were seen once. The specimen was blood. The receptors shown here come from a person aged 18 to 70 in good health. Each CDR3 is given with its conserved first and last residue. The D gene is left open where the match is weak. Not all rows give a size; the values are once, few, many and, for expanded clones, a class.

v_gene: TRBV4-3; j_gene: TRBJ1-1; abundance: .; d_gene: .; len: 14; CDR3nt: TGCGCCAGCAGCCAAGAACAGGGAAACACTGAAGCTTTCTTT; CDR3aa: CASSQEQGNTEAFF
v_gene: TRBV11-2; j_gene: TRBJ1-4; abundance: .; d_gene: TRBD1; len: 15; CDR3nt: TGTGCCAGCAGCCCCTACGGACAGGGAGAAGAAAAACTGTTTTTT; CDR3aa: CASSPYGQGEEKLFF
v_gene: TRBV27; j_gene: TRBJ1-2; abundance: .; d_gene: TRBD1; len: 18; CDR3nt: TGTGCCAGCGCACCTAATTACTGGGACAGGGATCACCTTTATGGCTACACCTTC; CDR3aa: CASAPNYWDRDHLYGYTF
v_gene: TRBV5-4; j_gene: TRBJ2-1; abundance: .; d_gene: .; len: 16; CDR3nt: TGTGCCAGCAGCACCCAGGGTATGATGCCCTACAATGAGCAGTTCTTC; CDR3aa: CASSTQGMMPYNEQFF
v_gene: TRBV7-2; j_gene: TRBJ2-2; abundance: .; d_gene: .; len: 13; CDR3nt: TGTGCCAGCAGCTTAGCACAACCCGGGGAGCTGTTTTTT; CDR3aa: CASSLAQPGELFF
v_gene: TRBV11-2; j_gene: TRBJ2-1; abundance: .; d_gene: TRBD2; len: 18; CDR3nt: TGTGCCAGCAGCCCCACGGGACTAAGCGCCGTTATAACCAATGAGCAGTTCTTC; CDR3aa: CASSPTGLSAVITNEQFF
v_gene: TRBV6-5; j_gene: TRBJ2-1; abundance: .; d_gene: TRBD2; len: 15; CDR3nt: TGTGCCAGCAGTTACTTGCGGGAGTTAGGCGGTGAGCAGTTCTTC; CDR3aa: CASSYLRELGGEQFF
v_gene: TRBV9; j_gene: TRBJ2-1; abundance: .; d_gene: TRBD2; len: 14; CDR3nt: TGTGCCAGCAGCGTAGCGGGACTAGTCTATGAGCAGTTCTTC; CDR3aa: CASSVAGLVYEQFF
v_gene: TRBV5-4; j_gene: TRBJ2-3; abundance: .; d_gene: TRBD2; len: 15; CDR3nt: TGTGCCAGCAGCCAGGGACTAGCGGCCACAGATACGCAGTATTTT; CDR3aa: CASSQGLAATDTQYF
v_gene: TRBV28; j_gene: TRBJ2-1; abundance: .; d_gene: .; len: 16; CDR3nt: TGTGCCAGCAGTTCTTCCTCCCCGAGCTCCTACAATGAGCAGTTCTTC; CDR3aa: CASSSSSPSSYNEQFF
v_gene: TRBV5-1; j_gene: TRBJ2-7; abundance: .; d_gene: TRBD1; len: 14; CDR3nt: TGCGCCAGCCGAAGGGACAGGGAAGCCTACGAGCAGTACTTC; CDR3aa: CASRRDREAYEQYF
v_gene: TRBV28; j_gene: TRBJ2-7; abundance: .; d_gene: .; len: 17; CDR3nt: TGTGCCAGCAGTTTGACGGGTGGTGGGAATACCCGGGGCGAGCAGTACTTC; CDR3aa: CASSLTGGGNTRGEQYF
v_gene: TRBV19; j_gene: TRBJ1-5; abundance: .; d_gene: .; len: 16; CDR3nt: TGTGCCAGTAGCCTTCCAGCGGGATCTAGCAATCAGCCCCAGCATTTT; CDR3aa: CASSLPAGSSNQPQHF
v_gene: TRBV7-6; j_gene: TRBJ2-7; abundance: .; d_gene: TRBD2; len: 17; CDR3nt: TGTGCCAGCAGCTTTCGGAATAGCGGGAGGGCCTCATACGAGCAGTACTTC; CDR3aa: CASSFRNSGRASYEQYF
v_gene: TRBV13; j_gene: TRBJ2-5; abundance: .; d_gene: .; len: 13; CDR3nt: TGTGCCAGCAGCTTAGGCCGCAGAGAGACCCAGTACTTC; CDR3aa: CASSLGRRETQYF
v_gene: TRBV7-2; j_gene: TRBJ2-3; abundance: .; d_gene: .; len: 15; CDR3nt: TGTGCCAGCAGCTTAGCGGGGCCCCGGGGGGATACGCAGTATTTT; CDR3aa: CASSLAGPRGDTQYF
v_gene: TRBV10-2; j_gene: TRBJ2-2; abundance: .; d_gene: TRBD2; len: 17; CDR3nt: TGCGCCAGCAGCATGACTAGCGGGGGCGCGAACACCGGGGAGCTGTTTTTT; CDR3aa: CASSMTSGGANTGELFF
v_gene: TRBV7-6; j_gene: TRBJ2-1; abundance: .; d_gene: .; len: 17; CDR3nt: TGTGCCAGCAGCTTAGCTGAGTGGACTACTCCCGGAAGGGAGCAGTTCTTC; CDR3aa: CASSLAEWTTPGREQFF
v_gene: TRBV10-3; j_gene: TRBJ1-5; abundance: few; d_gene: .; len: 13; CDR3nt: TGTGCCATCAGTCCTAATTTGAATCAGCCCCAGCATTTT; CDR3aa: CAISPNLNQPQHF
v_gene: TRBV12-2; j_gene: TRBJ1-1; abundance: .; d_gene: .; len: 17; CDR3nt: TGTGCAAGTCGCTTAGACATACCGGACAGACCGAACACTGAAGCTTTCTTT; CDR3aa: CASRLDIPDRPNTEAFF